Listed here are 15 T cell receptor beta chains from one sample, sequenced in a study of blood T cell repertoires in COVID-19. Profiling relied on immunoSEQ multiplex PCR, and the TCRdb table lists in-frame clones only, not all of them. The data contain some 450,000 clones, around 90% of them singletons. The specimen was peripheral blood. These receptors came from a man between 18 and 35 years old with COVID-19, enrolled during active disease.

V is TRBV6-6 and J is TRBJ1-1; TRBD1 matches at 7 bases. The V and J ends lost 4 bases and 0 bases, in that order; junction bases with no gene match: 2. This CDR3 spans 14 amino acids. Germline V gives CDR1 MNHNY, CDR2 SVGAGI (reference sequence). CDR3 residues: CASSSTGLNTEAFF. The CDR3 region has the DNA TGTGCCAGCAGTTCGACAGGGCTGAACACTGAAGCTTTCTTT.

The chain couples TRBV7-2 to TRBJ2-7; weak D call: TRBD2 (6 bases). The CDR3 runs to 15 residues. The V gene's germline CDR1 is SGHTA and CDR2 FQGNSA. The germline V and J ends were trimmed by 5 bases and 0 bases, with 14 bases remaining between them. CDR3: CASSPWGSGSYEQYF. DNA of the CDR3: TGTGCCAGCAGCCCCTGGGGTAGCGGCTCCTACGAGCAGTACTTC. Drawing the rest from reference TRBV7-2 and TRBJ2-7, the complete variable domain is GAGVSQSPSNKVTEKGKDVELRCDPISGHTALYWYRQSLGQGLEFLIYFQGNSAPDKSGLPSDRFSAERTGGSVSTLTIQRTQQEDSAVYLCASSPWGSGSYEQYFGPGTRLTVT.

The chain couples TRBV4-1 to TRBJ1-5, with a possible D match to TRBD1 (5 bases). Per germline, CDR1 MGHRA and CDR2 YSYEKL. Trimming removed 1 base at V and 7 bases at J, with 11 bases between. There are 14 residues in the CDR3. The CDR3 reads CASSQGGVGQPQHF. For the CDR3, the DNA is TGCGCCAGCAGCCAAGGGGGGGTAGGGCAGCCCCAGCATTTT.

V and J are TRBV29-1 and TRBJ2-2; D is possibly TRBD1 (5 bases). The length of the CDR3 is 12 residues. The ends were cut back, 8 bases at V and 5 bases at J, with 12 bases in the middle. Germline V gene lookup returns CDR1 SQVTM and CDR2 ANQGSEA. As DNA, the CDR3 is TGCAGCTCGACCAGGGATACCGGGGAGCTGTTTTTT. It translates to CSSTRDTGELFF.

V gene TRBV1 combines with J gene TRBJ2-5; TRBD2 was called by the table and not checked on the DNA. TRBV1 is assigned pseudogene status. The CDR3 totals 16 residues. CDR3 DNA: TGCACCAGCAGCCACTGGCCGGGACTAGAATCGGGGACCCAGTACTTC. Its protein product is CTSSHWPGLESGTQYF.

V usage is TRBV7-9 and J usage is TRBJ1-4, with D perhaps TRBD1 (5 bases). With 1 base removed from V and 11 bases from J, the gap between germline ends came to 17 bases. CDR1 is SEHNR, CDR2 FQNEAQ, per germline (reference sequence). The CDR3 covers 15 residues. CDR3: CASSLGGQFGGKLFF. The CDR3 DNA is TGTGCCAGCAGCTTAGGGGGCCAGTTTGGAGGGAAACTGTTTTTT.

In DNA, the CDR3 is TGTGCCAGCAGCTTGGGCGGGCCGAGCGGGATATTGTCCTACGAGCAGTACTTC. Its translation is CASSLGGPSGILSYEQYF. The gene calls are TRBV5-4 and TRBJ2-7; 7 bases are a match to TRBD2. Germline V gives CDR1 SGHNT, CDR2 YYREEE (reference sequence). Germline trimming cut 0 bases from V and 1 base from J; bases unmatched to any gene: 13. The CDR3 is 18 residues long.

The rearrangement uses TRBV7-9 and TRBJ1-1; D ambiguous. In germline, CDR1 is SEHNR, CDR2 FQNEAQ (reference sequence). The germline V and J ends were trimmed by 1 base and 10 bases, with 16 bases remaining between them. The CDR3 loop spans 14 amino acids. The CDR3 DNA follows: TGTGCCAGCAGCTTAGAAGGCTCTGGCCTAGGAGCTTTCTTT. This codes for CASSLEGSGLGAFF.

V and J are TRBV2 and TRBJ1-3; no firm D call. Germline V CDR1 and CDR2: SNHLY, FYNNEI. CDR3 length equals 12 residues. Deletions cut 4 bases from V and 2 bases from J, with 3 bases between. The CDR3 DNA is TGTGCCAGCAGTGCGGCTGGAAACACCATATATTTT. Its translation: CASSAAGNTIYF.

DNA for the CDR3: TGTGCCAGCAGCCAAATTCGGGGGAAAAACTATGGCTACACCTTC. It translates to CASSQIRGKNYGYTF. The chain recombines TRBV14 with TRBJ1-2; tentatively, D is TRBD1 (5 bases). CDR1 is SGHDN and CDR2 is FVKESK in the germline V gene. The CDR3 length is 15 residues. V gave up 2 bases and J gave up 2 bases, with 12 bases separating them.

This clone has only a few counts. V usage is TRBV27 and J usage is TRBJ1-5; TRBD1 matches at 9 bases. CDR1 and CDR2 (germline): MNHEY, SMNVEV (reference sequence). The V segment lost 4 bases and the J segment 2 bases; nucleotides outside the gene matches: 0. CDR3 length equals 14 residues. The CDR3 protein is CASSWTGGNQPQHF. The CDR3 DNA reads as TGTGCCAGCAGTTGGACAGGGGGCAATCAGCCCCAGCATTTT.

A word on this clone: This sample also contains other DNA sequences that code for the same CDR3. This chain joins TRBV27 and TRBJ2-5; TRBD2 matches 11 bases. V was pared by 5 bases and J by 4 bases, with 3 bases of the junction left unmatched. Germline V CDR1 and CDR2: MNHEY, SMNVEV (reference sequence). The CDR3 spans 14 residues. Here the CDR3 reads CASSLTSGRETQYF. The DNA for the CDR3 is TGTGCCAGCAGTCTTACTAGCGGGAGAGAGACCCAGTACTTC.

The chain couples TRBV18 to TRBJ1-5; 7 nucleotides match TRBD1. With V trimmed by 0 bases and J by 4 bases, 9 bases remained unmatched. From germline, CDR1 is KGHSH and CDR2 LQKENI. This CDR3 has 17 amino acids. CDR3 region: CASSPPGSTGSNQPQHF. CDR3 DNA: TGTGCCAGCTCACCACCCGGTTCGACAGGGTCAAATCAGCCCCAGCATTTT.

The chain is built from TRBV28 and TRBJ1-5; D remains ambiguous. The CDR3 runs to 13 residues. Germline assignment: CDR1 MDHEN and CDR2 SYDVKM. V lost 4 bases to trimming and J lost 1 base, with 5 bases between them. CDR3 region: CASSSESNQPQHF. Written as DNA, the CDR3 is TGTGCCAGCAGTTCTGAGAGCAATCAGCCCCAGCATTTT.

This chain uses TRBV4-1 with TRBJ1-5; 7 positions match TRBD1. CDR3 length: 15 residues. V shed 5 bases, J shed 5 bases, and the junction held 9 bases outside the gene matches. The V gene's germline CDR1 is MGHRA and CDR2 YSYEKL. The CDR3 bases are TGCGCCAGCAGCTTGCGACAGGGTGACGATCAGCCCCAGCATTTT. Translating it yields CASSLRQGDDQPQHF.